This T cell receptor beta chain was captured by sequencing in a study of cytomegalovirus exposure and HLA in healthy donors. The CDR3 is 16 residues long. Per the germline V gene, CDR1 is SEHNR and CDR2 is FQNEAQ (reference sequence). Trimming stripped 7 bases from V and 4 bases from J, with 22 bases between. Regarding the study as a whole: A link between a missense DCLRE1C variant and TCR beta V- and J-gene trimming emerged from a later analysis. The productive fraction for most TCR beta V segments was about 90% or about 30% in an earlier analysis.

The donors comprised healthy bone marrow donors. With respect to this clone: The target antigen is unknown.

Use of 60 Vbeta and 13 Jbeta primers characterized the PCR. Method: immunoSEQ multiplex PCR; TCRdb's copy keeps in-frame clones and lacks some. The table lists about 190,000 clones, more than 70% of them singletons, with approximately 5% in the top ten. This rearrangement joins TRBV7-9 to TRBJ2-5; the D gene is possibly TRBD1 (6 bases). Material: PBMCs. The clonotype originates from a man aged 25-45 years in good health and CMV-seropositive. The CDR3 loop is CASNKLARGTGETQYF. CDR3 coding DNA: TGTGCCAGCAACAAACTCGCTAGGGGGACCGGAGAGACCCAGTACTTC.